These 20 T cell receptor beta chains originate from one sample sequenced in a study of molecular identifiers for immune sequencing clone quantification. TCRdb passed the PCR reads through MiXCR, listing each CDR3 protein once. This sample has over 100,000 distinct CDR3 sequences, with 30% to 45% found just once. Sequencing used naive CD8+ T cells from blood, with Jurkat cell RNA spiked in. Documented subset: FACS-sorted CD8+CD4-CCR7+CD45RA+ naive T cells. Every receptor here comes from a human donor in good health. Some libraries in this study had Jurkat cell RNA spiked in.

This clonotype was seen a few times. The chain combines TRBV6-5 with TRBJ1-5; TRBD1 aligns across 8 bases. J gave up 7 bases and V 6 bases, and 5 bases lay outside the gene matches. CDR3 length equals 13 residues. Germline values: CDR1 MNHEY, CDR2 SVGAGI. In DNA, the CDR3 is TGTGCCAGCAGCCAGACAGGGGTGCAGCCCCAGCATTTT. This sequence encodes CASSQTGVQPQHF.

This clonotype was seen a few times. The chain uses TRBV28 and TRBJ1-2; 7 nucleotides agree with TRBD1. V was clipped by 4 bases and J by 8 bases; unmatched bases: 10. In germline, CDR1 is MDHEN, CDR2 SYDVKM. The CDR3 is made up of 14 amino acids. The CDR3 spells CASSSGQFPHGYTF. In DNA, the CDR3 is TGTGCCAGCAGTTCGGGACAGTTTCCCCACGGCTACACCTTC.

This chain links TRBV20-1 with TRBJ1-5, with no clear D. The CDR3 has 13 amino acids. The germline CDR1 and CDR2 sequences are DFQATT and SNEGSKA (reference sequence). V shed 3 bases and J shed 2 bases, with 8 bases lying between them. The CDR3 here is CSASFRGNQPQHF. The CDR3 DNA is TGCAGTGCTAGTTTCCGGGGCAATCAGCCCCAGCATTTT.

A note on this clonotype: Germline is not matched at one junction end, which may reflect a read error. The chain is built from TRBV7-9 and TRBJ1-4; D gene ambiguous. This CDR3 contains 13 residues. Germline assignment: CDR1 SEHNR and CDR2 FQNEAQ (reference sequence). The CDR3 spells CASRPTENEKLIF. CDR3 in DNA: TGTGCCAGCAGACCAACCGAGAATGAAAAACTGATTTTT.

This clonotype was observed a few times. The V and J genes are TRBV7-8 and TRBJ1-5, with D possibly TRBD1 on 5 matching bases. V was trimmed by 7 bases and J by 2 bases, leaving 18 bases between them. The length of the CDR3 is 16 residues. Germline V gives CDR1 SGHVS, CDR2 FQNEAQ. CDR3 residues: CASTRAKGYRNQPQHF. The CDR3 nucleotides read TGTGCCAGCACCAGGGCGAAGGGATATCGCAATCAGCCCCAGCATTTT.

In this sample, this clonotype turned up once. A junction boundary mismatches the germline segment, possibly from a read error. The V gene is TRBV11-2, the J gene TRBJ2-2, with TRBD2 identical over 10 bases. Germline V gene sequence: CDR1 SGHAT, CDR2 FQNNGV. This CDR3 is 16 amino acids long. In nucleotides, the CDR3 is TGTGCCAGCAGCTTAGAGCTAGCGGGAGTATCCGGGGAGCTGTTATTT. It codes for CASSLELAGVSGELLF. Filled out from reference TRBV11-2 and TRBJ2-2, the complete variable domain reads EAGVAQSPRYKIIEKRQSVAFWCNPISGHATLYWYQQILGQGPKLLIQFQNNGVVDDSQLPKDRFSAERLKGVDSTLKIQPAKLEDSAVYLCASSLELAGVSGELLFGEGSRLTVL.

This clonotype was seen ten or more times. The V and J genes are TRBV28 and TRBJ1-5; D is ambiguous. The CDR3 loop spans 17 amino acids. From germline, CDR1 is MDHEN and CDR2 SYDVKM. The V and J ends lost 6 bases and 4 bases respectively, with 22 bases between them. The CDR3 protein is CASRGTRKHPLNQPQHF. In DNA form, the CDR3 reads TGTGCCAGCAGGGGAACGAGAAAGCACCCACTGAATCAGCCCCAGCATTTT.

This clonotype has more than one count but fewer than ten. This chain joins TRBV14 and TRBJ2-5; weak D call: TRBD2 (6 bases). The CDR3 totals 14 residues. Trimming shortened V by 3 bases and J by 6 bases, and 14 bases separated the two germline ends. Per the germline V gene, CDR1 is SGHDN and CDR2 is FVKESK. The CDR3 sequence: CASSQYGTPQTQYF. CDR3 nucleotide sequence: TGTGCCAGCAGCCAGTACGGGACTCCACAGACCCAGTACTTC.

This clonotype has a single count. The junction shows a germline mismatch at one end, possibly a read error. This sequence joins TRBV11-3 and TRBJ2-2, with 9 bases fitting TRBD2. The CDR3 spans 18 residues. Germline CDR1 SGHNT, CDR2 YENEEA. This chain's CDR3 is CASSSRKASGENTGELSF. Written as DNA, the CDR3 is TGTGCCAGCAGCTCAAGGAAAGCTAGCGGGGAGAACACCGGGGAGCTGTCTTTT.

The rearrangement uses TRBV21-1 and TRBJ2-7; the table's D call, TRBD2, has no DNA check behind it. TRBV21-1 is noted as a pseudogene. The CDR3 is made up of 17 amino acids. The CDR3 sequence: CASSVKGLAGGNYEQYF. The CDR3 DNA reads as TGTGCCAGCAGCGTAAAGGGACTAGCGGGAGGAAACTACGAGCAGTACTTC.

The count of this clonotype is one. DNA of the CDR3: TGTGCCAGCAGCTTACCCGAGTGGGGGAACGAATATCTGTTTTTT. Amino acids: CASSLPEWGNEYLFF. This chain uses TRBV7-9 with TRBJ1-4; D possibly corresponds to TRBD1 (5 bases). Germline V lookup: CDR1 SEHNR, CDR2 FQNEAQ (reference sequence). The length of the CDR3 is 15 residues. V was trimmed by 2 bases and J by 14 bases, leaving 21 bases between them.

CDR3 loop: CASSLVTGGNGELFF. CDR3 bases: TGTGCCAGCAGCTTGGTGACAGGGGGCAACGGGGAGCTGTTTTTT. The rearrangement uses TRBV7-8 and TRBJ2-2; 10 bases align to TRBD1. The germline V gene encodes CDR1 SGHVS and CDR2 FQNEAQ. J lost 7 bases, V lost 3 bases, and 5 bases had no gene match. There are 15 residues in the CDR3. The variable domain in full, with the rest retrieved from reference TRBV7-8 and TRBJ2-2, is GAGVSQSPRYKVAKRGQDVALRCDPISGHVSLFWYQQALGQGPEFLTYFQNEAQLDKSGLPSDRFFAERPEGSVSTLKIQRTQQEDSAVYLCASSLVTGGNGELFFGEGSRLTVL.

This clonotype was counted a few times. The genes are TRBV27 and TRBJ2-3; 7 nucleotides align to TRBD1. The ends lost 1 base at V and 0 bases at J; junction bases unmatched: 4. This CDR3 region has 16 residues. The germline V gene encodes CDR1 MNHEY and CDR2 SMNVEV (reference sequence). CDR3 bases: TGTGCCAGCAGTTTATTGCTGACAGGGAGCACAGATACGCAGTATTTT. Protein: CASSLLLTGSTDTQYF.

The sample holds a few counts of this clonotype. The chain joins TRBV5-6 to TRBJ1-6, with TRBD1 as a possible D gene (5 bases). The V gene lost 4 bases and the J gene lost 6 bases, with 14 bases spanning the gap. The germline gives CDR1 SGHDT, CDR2 YYEEEE. This CDR3 has 15 amino acids. The CDR3 DNA is TGTGCCAGCAGCCCGTACAGGAAATTTAATTCACCCCTCCACTTT. Its protein product is CASSPYRKFNSPLHF.

This clonotype was observed at least ten times. V usage is TRBV9 and J usage is TRBJ2-3; possible D gene TRBD2, 5 bases. Germline V gives CDR1 SGDLS, CDR2 YYNGEE. The CDR3 is 14 residues long. V dropped 3 bases and J dropped 1 base, with 9 bases sitting between them. The CDR3 coding sequence is TGTGCCAGCAGCGAGAGCGGTGGCACAGATACGCAGTATTTT. This gives the protein CASSESGGTDTQYF.

This clonotype was counted a few times. A clone one base away is much larger, so this may be a read error. In DNA, the CDR3 is TGTGCCAGCGGCTTCCCCGGCTACGAGCAGTACTTC. This sequence encodes CASGFPGYEQYF. The V call is TRBV7-2, the J call TRBJ2-7; D not resolved. Germline loops: CDR1 SGHTA, CDR2 FQGNSA. This CDR3 comprises 12 residues.

As for this clonotype: A read error is possible here, since a much larger clone lies one base away. The CDR3 loop is CASSFGPETQYF. The CDR3, as DNA: TGTGCCAGCAGTTTCGGCCCTGAGACCCAGTACTTC. The chain joins TRBV28 to TRBJ2-5; D is ambiguous. Germline values: CDR1 MDHEN, CDR2 SYDVKM. The CDR3 length is 12 residues. V was shortened by 3 bases and J by 5 bases, with 7 bases between the two germline ends.

This clonotype was recorded many times. This rearrangement joins TRBV2 to TRBJ2-7; possible D gene TRBD1, 6 bases. The CDR3 contains 11 residues. V gave up 3 bases and J gave up 6 bases, with 6 bases separating them. Germline CDR1 reads SNHLY; CDR2 reads FYNNEI. CDR3 protein: CASSEGAEQYF. The CDR3 bases are TGTGCCAGCAGTGAGGGGGCCGAGCAGTACTTC.

The sample holds a few counts of this clonotype. The CDR3 loop is CASSLRGGLSTDTQYF. The CDR3 region has the DNA TGTGCCAGCAGCCTACGGGGGGGGCTAAGCACAGATACGCAGTATTTT. The V gene is TRBV7-3, the J gene TRBJ2-3; TRBD2 agrees at 8 bases. V lost 5 bases to trimming and J lost 0 bases; unmatched junction nucleotides: 7. The CDR3 has 16 amino acids. Germline values: CDR1 SGHTA, CDR2 FQGTGA.

This clonotype was detected ten times or more. V and J are TRBV5-6 and TRBJ2-7; D unresolved. Trimming shortened V by 0 bases and J by 1 base, and 5 bases separated the two germline ends. The length of the CDR3 is 13 residues. In germline, CDR1 is SGHDT, CDR2 YYEEEE. CDR3 loop: CASSLVESYEQYF. As DNA, the CDR3 is TGTGCCAGCAGCTTGGTGGAATCCTACGAGCAGTACTTC.